The TCR beta chain under discussion was sequenced for a study of cytomegalovirus exposure and HLA in healthy donors (TCRdb year 2017). Regarding the complete study: An earlier analysis of several hundred of the donors reported roughly 300 Gb of sequence data and roughly 120 million unique TCR beta sequences obtained from around 180 million T cells. In an earlier analysis of a few hundred of the donors, high-throughput TCR beta sequencing was used to judge whether each TCR beta V gene segment behaved as functional or pseudogenic. Among the roughly 400 genotyped donors, about 85% belonged to the genetic ancestry cluster associated with self-reported Caucasian donors. The aim of the study was to test whether cataloging public T cell receptors could identify signatures of past pathogen exposure. Across 300 to 400 genotyped donors of the cohort, an average of roughly 250,000 unique TCR beta nucleotide sequences per donor were sequenced, and roughly 18% of those sequences were non-productive. The number of typed donors differed by locus: roughly 629-630 for A, B, C, DRB1 and DQB1; about 520 for DQA1; 606 for DPA1; and roughly 470 for DPB1. HLA typing covered class I and class II loci at four-digit resolution. A later analysis re-examined previously published TCR beta repertoires from more than 650 donors and added high-resolution HLA genotyping to investigate patterns of TCR occurrence. Several DR-DQ haplotypes were handled as single units for association and clustering because linkage in the cohort was strong. Every repertoire in the discovery cohort had been generated on one and the same sequencing platform. An early release that covered more than 550 HLA-typed donors contained approximately 290 gigabases of sequencing data and 70 million to 100 million unique TCR sequences. The study profiled the T cell repertoires of 666 subjects by immunosequencing and related them to cytomegalovirus serostatus. A separate validation cohort of over 95 different subjects was used in addition to the 666-subject first cohort. Rather than drawing on any new phenotypic data, the later analysis identified candidate immune exposures from TCR beta sequences and the way those sequences occurred across donors. Alongside the repertoire data, information on donor age, sex, ethnicity and CMV serostatus was compiled. In a later genetic analysis, genome-wide SNP genotypes for about 55% of the 666 donors were used, and that subset was treated as a discovery cohort. High-throughput TCR immunosequencing, statistical association of individual TCRs with disease status, and machine learning were combined to predict cytomegalovirus infection status. The study at large found these results: Sequencing depth was assumed to be roughly uniform across donors in the presence/absence analyses, though that assumption may not hold. In both the original and validation cohorts, the classifier was reported to diagnose cytomegalovirus status with high specificity and sensitivity. In a later analysis, around 17,000 TCR beta sequences were associated with specific HLA alleles at a false discovery rate of 0.05. An earlier analysis of some 560 of the donors showed that most TCR beta V segments appeared in productive rearrangements either about 87% or about 30% of the time, which broadly matched IMGT annotations. Only TCR beta chains were sequenced in this cohort, and the absence of alpha or paired-chain data limited detectable features. A cluster of highly shared sequence variants was judged likely to represent a technical artifact of the sequencing pipeline. A further reported finding was that TCR beta sequences accurately predicted the HLA-A and HLA-B alleles for most subjects in the first cohort. A later analysis found that most CMV-associated TCR beta chains appeared HLA-restricted, with HLA associations seemingly driven largely by CMV exposure. Compared with the roughly 710-donor mean, donors in an Asian-associated ancestry cluster had fewer N-insertions in productive TCRs, according to a later genetic analysis. Strong co-occurrence of HLA alleles, especially DR and DQ, made assigning TCR associations to individual alleles difficult. A later analysis found that TCR association rates varied across HLA loci, with DRB1 alleles showing the most associated TCRs and HLA-C alleles the fewest. Linkage disequilibrium might explain the correlated functional status among segregating V segments, but an unknown experimental factor could not be excluded. Some IMGT-functional V segments, including TRBV6-2 and TRBV6-3, could not be told apart with the 87-base-pair reads, so those segments were excluded. While some public TCRs were present in many individuals, most TCR sequences turned up only very rarely across donors. Compared with equally common non-associated chains, HLA-associated TCR beta chains in a later analysis were more clonally expanded and had lower generation probabilities. The authors suggested that the approach could potentially be extended to other disease states and immunological phenotypes. Because counts were too low, under 20 rarely observed V segments, including chromosome 9 orphons, were left out of the earlier analysis of a few hundred of the donors. A later analysis reported that several top co-occurrence clusters appeared linked to parvovirus B19, influenza, CMV and Epstein-Barr virus. For the cohort, immune exposure information was limited to CMV serostatus. A later genetic analysis associated a missense DCLRE1C variant with V-gene and J-gene trimming of TCR beta chains, and an independent cohort replicated the association. The study listed 164 TCR beta chains as associated with cytomegalovirus. A few of the identified cytomegalovirus-associated TCR beta chains were confirmed in vitro to be specific for cytomegalovirus antigens. Because HLA typing was missing for some donors at each locus, association tests included only the typed subset.

Library preparation employed the immunoSEQ multiplex PCR assay. For the multiplex PCR, a mixture combining 60 forward primers for TCR Vbeta segments and 13 reverse primers for TCR Jbeta segments was used. Amplification of the CDR3 region of rearranged TCR beta genes was performed with a multiplex PCR assay on genomic DNA. The Illumina HiSeq System was used to sequence the amplified TCR beta libraries as 87-base-pair reads. Processing in the source paper ran as follows. A later analysis counted some 74 million unique TCR beta chains across the 600 to 850 repertoires, and approximately 11 million of these chains were shared by at least two donors. Raw reads were error-corrected and collapsed into unique sequences with a nearest-neighbor algorithm that merged closely related sequences to remove PCR and sequencing errors. CDR3 sequences were aligned to IMGT reference sequences to assign V, D and J gene segments. For a sequence to be retained, a match of at least six nucleotides was required to both a V gene segment and a J gene segment. Rearrangements were called productive when the CDR3 lacked stop codons and stayed in frame with V and J; all others were non-productive. Following IMGT convention, CDR3 was defined as the stretch from the second conserved V-encoded cysteine to the conserved J-encoded phenylalanine. In an earlier analysis of roughly 580 of the donors, sequences lacking an unambiguous match to a single V gene segment were excluded. An earlier analysis of fewer than 650 of the donors classified V segments as functional when productive rearrangements were above 56.7% and as segregating when the standard deviation between donors was above 5%. A statistical classification framework was built for diagnosing cytomegalovirus status from the catalog of TCR beta chain sequences. A later analysis assigned V and J genes by comparing TCR nucleotide sequences with IMGT/GENE-DB human TR gene sequences. Using the TCRdist pipeline, a later analysis assigned CDR3 sequences along with most-parsimonious VDJ recombination scenarios. In a later analysis, every TCR beta chain was defined by the combination of its CDR3 amino acid sequence and its V-gene family, and reads without a unique V-gene family were dropped. As a way to deal with suspected cross-contamination and a sequencing artifact, a later analysis dropped under 600 nucleotide sequences that were highly shared and had low generation probability. For each public chain, a later analysis derived a clonal expansion index from normalized ranks of inferred template counts within each repertoire. In a later analysis, generation probabilities were computed using a VDJ recombination model fitted to out-of-frame rearrangements, and the results were checked against IGoR. In a later analysis, hypergeometric tests were used to score TCR-TCR, TCR-HLA and TCR-CMV co-occurrence, with a repertoire-size bias correction applied to TCR pairs. False discovery rates were estimated in a later analysis by permuting HLA or CMV assignments 20 times. A later analysis grouped co-occurring TCRs with DBSCAN, adding TCRdist sequence similarity when clustering within HLA-allele-positive subsets. Co-occurrence clustering excluded repertoires with fewer than 30,000 or more than 120,000 public chains, plus five with anomalous nucleotide sharing. TCRdb limited this immuneACCESS table to in-frame rearrangements with V and J called. A share of clones is missing; checked studies link under half to unresolved V genes, and the rest is unexplained. V, J and clone size were drawn from that table, and D and trimming were deduced from the DNA. The sample contains fewer than 200,000 clones, 82% of them found a single time. About 10% of the sample comes from the top ten.

The cohort was made up of 500 to 800 healthy bone marrow donors. At the time of sampling, every cohort member was nominally healthy, though immune exposures that went unrecorded were likely present. The donor was CMV seropositive and was included in the group of almost 300 seropositive cohort members. Each donor provided a peripheral blood sample, and peripheral blood mononuclear cells were used for TCR beta sequencing. The Qiagen DNeasy Blood Extraction Kit was used to extract genomic DNA from the blood cell samples. The CDR3 runs 15 amino acids, cysteine and phenylalanine included. Only the CDR3 DNA stays, 45 bases, in frame from base 1. The CDR1 and CDR2 encoded by the germline V gene are MDHEN and SYDVKM. The V end loses 5 bases and the J end loses 7 bases, and a stretch of 20 bases separates them. As for this clone: It lacks a known antigen. Base qualities are missing; no much larger clone stands one base away.

The V gene is TRBV28 and the J gene is TRBJ1-1; the D gene is possibly TRBD1, with 6 bases matching. The sequence was collected from a man aged 50 to 59 in good health and CMV-seropositive. Sequenced material: PBMCs. The CDR3 corresponds to CASSPVQGDSIEAFF. The bases are TGTGCCAGCAGTCCCGTACAGGGCGATAGTATTGAAGCTTTCTTT.